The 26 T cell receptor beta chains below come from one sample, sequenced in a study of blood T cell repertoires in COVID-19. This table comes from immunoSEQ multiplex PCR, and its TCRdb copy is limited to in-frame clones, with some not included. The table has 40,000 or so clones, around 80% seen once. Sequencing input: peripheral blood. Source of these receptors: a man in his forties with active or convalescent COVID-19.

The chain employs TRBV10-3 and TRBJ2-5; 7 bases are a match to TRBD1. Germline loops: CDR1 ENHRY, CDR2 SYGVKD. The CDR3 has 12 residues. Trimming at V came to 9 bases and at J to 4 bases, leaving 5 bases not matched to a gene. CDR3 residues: CAISAGGETQYF. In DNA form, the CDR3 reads TGTGCCATTTCAGCAGGGGGAGAGACCCAGTACTTC.

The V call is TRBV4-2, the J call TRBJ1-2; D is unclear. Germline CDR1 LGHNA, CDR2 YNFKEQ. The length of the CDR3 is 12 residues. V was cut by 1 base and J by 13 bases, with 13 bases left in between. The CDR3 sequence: CASSQAVGGSTF. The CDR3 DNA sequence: TGTGCCAGCAGCCAAGCAGTCGGCGGGAGCACCTTC.

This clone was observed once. CDR3 bases: TGTGCCAGCAGTTCCTACTCCGTAAGCGAGCAGTACTTC. This sequence encodes CASSSYSVSEQYF. The rearrangement uses TRBV2 and TRBJ2-7; D gene ambiguous. The length of the CDR3 is 13 residues. The germline V gene has CDR1 SNHLY and CDR2 FYNNEI. V dropped 5 bases and J dropped 6 bases, with 14 bases sitting between them.

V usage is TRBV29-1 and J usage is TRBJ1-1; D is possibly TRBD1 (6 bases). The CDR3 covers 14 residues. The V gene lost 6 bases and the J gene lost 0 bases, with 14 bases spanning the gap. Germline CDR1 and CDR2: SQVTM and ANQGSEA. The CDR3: CSVHRDTLNTEAFF. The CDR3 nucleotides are TGCAGCGTCCACCGGGACACCCTGAACACTGAAGCTTTCTTT.

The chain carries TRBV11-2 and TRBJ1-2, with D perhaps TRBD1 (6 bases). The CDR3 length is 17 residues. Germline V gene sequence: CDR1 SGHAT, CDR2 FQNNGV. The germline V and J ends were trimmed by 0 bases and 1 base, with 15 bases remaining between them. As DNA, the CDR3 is TGTGCCAGCAGCTTAGATCCGGCAGGGGCAAATAACTATGGCTACACCTTC. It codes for CASSLDPAGANNYGYTF.

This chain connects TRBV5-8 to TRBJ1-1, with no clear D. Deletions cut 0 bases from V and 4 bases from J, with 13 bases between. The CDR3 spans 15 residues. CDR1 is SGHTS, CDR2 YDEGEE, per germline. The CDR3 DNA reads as TGTGCCAGCAGCTTGGCCGGGTTAGGAGGCACTGAAGCTTTCTTT. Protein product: CASSLAGLGGTEAFF.

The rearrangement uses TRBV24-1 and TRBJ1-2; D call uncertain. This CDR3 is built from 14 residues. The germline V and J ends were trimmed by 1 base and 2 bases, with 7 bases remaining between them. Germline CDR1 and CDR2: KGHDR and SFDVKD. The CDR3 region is CATSDFARNYGYTF. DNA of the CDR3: TGTGCCACCAGTGATTTTGCGAGGAACTATGGCTACACCTTC.

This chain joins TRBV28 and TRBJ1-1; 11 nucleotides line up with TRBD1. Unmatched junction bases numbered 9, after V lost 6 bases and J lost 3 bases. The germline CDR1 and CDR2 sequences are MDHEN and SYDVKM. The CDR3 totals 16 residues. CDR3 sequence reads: CASSTGTGGGYTEAFF. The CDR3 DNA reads TGTGCCAGCAGCACCGGGACAGGGGGTGGGTACACTGAAGCTTTCTTT.

The CDR3 DNA reads TGCGCCAGCAGCTCGGGACAGGGGGGCGATGAGCAGTTCTTC. Its translation is CASSSGQGGDEQFF. The chain employs TRBV5-1 and TRBJ2-1, with 11 positions matching TRBD1. V gave up 3 bases and J gave up 8 bases; unmatched junction bases: 4. This CDR3 region has 14 residues. Germline V lookup: CDR1 SGHRS, CDR2 YFSETQ.

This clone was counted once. In DNA form, the CDR3 reads TGCAGCGTGCTCGCGGAGACCCAGTACTTC. Residues: CSVLAETQYF. The chain uses TRBV29-1 and TRBJ2-5; D unclear. This CDR3 has 10 residues. CDR1 is SQVTM, CDR2 ANQGSEA, per germline. Trimming removed 6 bases at V and 5 bases at J, with 7 bases between.

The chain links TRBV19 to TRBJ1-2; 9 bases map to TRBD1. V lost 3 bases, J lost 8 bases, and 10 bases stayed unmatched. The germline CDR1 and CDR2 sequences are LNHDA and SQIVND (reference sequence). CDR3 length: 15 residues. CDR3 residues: CASSIWGQGLGGYTF. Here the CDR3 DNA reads TGTGCCAGTAGTATCTGGGGACAGGGCTTAGGCGGCTACACCTTC.

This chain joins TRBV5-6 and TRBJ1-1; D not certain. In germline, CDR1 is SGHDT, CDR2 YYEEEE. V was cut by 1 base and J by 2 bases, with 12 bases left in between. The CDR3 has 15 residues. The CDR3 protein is CASSLRFRTNTEAFF. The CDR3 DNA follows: TGTGCCAGCAGCTTGCGGTTCAGGACTAACACTGAAGCTTTCTTT.

CDR3 nucleotide sequence: TGTGCAAGTCGCTCCGGCGAGGGCCGAAATCAGCCCCAGCATTTT. Translating gives CASRSGEGRNQPQHF. This chain links TRBV12-2 with TRBJ1-5. TRBV12-2 is an annotated pseudogene. This CDR3 spans 15 amino acids.

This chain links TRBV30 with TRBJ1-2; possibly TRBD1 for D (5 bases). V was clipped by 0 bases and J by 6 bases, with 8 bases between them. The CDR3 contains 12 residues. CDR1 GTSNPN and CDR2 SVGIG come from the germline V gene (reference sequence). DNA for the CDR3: TGTGCCTGGAGTGTAGGAGGGGATGGCTACACCTTC. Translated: CAWSVGGDGYTF. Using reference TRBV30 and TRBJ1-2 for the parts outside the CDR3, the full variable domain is SQTIHQWPATLVQPVGSPLSLECTVEGTSNPNLYWYRQAAGRGLQLLFYSVGIGQISSEVPQNLSASRPQDRQFILSSKKLLLSDSGFYLCAWSVGGDGYTFGSGTRLTVV.

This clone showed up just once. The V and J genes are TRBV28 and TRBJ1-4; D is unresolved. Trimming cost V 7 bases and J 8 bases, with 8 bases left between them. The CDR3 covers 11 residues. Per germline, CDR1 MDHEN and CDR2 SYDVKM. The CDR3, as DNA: TGTGCCAGCAAGGCGGTGGAAAAACTGTTTTTT. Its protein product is CASKAVEKLFF.

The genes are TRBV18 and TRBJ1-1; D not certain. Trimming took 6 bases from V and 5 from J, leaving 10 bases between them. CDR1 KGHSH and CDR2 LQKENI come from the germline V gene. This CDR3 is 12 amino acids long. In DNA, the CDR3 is TGTGCCAGCTCCACAAGCGGGACTGAAGCTTTCTTT. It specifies CASSTSGTEAFF.

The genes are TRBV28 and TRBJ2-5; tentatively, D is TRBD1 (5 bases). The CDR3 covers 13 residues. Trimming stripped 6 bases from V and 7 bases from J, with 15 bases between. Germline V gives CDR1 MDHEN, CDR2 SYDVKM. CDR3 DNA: TGTGCCAGCAGCTGGGGATCAAGGGGGACCCAGTACTTC. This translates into CASSWGSRGTQYF. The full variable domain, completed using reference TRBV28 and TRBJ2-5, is DVKVTQSSRYLVKRTGEKVFLECVQDMDHENMFWYRQDPGLGLRLIYFSYDVKMKEKGDIPEGYSVSREKKERFSLILESASTNQTSMYLCASSWGSRGTQYFGPGTRLLVL.

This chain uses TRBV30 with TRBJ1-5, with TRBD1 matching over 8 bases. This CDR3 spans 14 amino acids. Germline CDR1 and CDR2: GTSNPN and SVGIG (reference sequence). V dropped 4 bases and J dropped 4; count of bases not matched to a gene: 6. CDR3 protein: CAWMGQDTNQPQHF. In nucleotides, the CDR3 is TGTGCCTGGATGGGACAGGATACAAATCAGCCCCAGCATTTT.

The CDR3 loop is CATSPPGSGSGDTQYF. The CDR3 nucleotides are TGTGCCACCAGCCCTCCCGGGAGCGGGAGTGGAGATACGCAGTATTTT. The chain has TRBV24-1 and TRBJ2-3, with 8 bases identical to TRBD2. The CDR3 is 16 residues long. V shed 7 bases, J shed 5 bases, and the junction held 13 bases outside the gene matches. From germline, CDR1 is KGHDR and CDR2 SFDVKD.

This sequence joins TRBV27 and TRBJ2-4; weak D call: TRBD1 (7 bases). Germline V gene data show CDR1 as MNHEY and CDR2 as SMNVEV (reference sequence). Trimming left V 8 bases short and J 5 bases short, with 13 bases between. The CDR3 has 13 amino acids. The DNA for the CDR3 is TGTGCCAGCGCGGGACAGCTTCAAAACATTCAGTACTTC. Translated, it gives CASAGQLQNIQYF.

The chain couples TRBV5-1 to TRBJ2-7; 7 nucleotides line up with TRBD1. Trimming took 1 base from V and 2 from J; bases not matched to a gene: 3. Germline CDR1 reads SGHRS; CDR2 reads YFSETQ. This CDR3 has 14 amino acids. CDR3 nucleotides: TGCGCCAGCAGCTTGAGACAGGGCACCTACGAGCAGTACTTC. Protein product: CASSLRQGTYEQYF.

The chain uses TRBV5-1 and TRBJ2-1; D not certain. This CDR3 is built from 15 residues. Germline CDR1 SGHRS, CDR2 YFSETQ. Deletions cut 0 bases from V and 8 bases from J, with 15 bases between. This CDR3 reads CASSLGVRPIDEQFF. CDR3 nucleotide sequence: TGCGCCAGCAGCTTGGGCGTTCGCCCCATCGATGAGCAGTTCTTC.

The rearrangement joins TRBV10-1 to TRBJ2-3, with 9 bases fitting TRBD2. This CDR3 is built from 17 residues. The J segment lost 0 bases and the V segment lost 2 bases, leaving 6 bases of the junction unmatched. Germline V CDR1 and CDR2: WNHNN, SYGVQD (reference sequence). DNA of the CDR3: TGCGCCAGCAGTGAGGGAACTAGCGGGTCTAGCACAGATACGCAGTATTTT. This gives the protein CASSEGTSGSSTDTQYF.

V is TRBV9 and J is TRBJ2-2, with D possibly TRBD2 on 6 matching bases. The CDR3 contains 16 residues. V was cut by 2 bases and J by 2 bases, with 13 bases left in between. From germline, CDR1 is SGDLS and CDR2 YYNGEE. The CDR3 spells CASSVGWGDNTGELFF. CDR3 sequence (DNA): TGTGCCAGCAGCGTCGGGTGGGGGGACAACACCGGGGAGCTGTTTTTT.

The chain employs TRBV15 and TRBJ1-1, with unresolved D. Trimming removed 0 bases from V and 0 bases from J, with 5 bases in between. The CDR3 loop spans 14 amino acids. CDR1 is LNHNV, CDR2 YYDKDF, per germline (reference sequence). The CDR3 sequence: CATSRDRVNTEAFF. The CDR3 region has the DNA TGTGCCACCAGCAGAGATCGAGTGAACACTGAAGCTTTCTTT.

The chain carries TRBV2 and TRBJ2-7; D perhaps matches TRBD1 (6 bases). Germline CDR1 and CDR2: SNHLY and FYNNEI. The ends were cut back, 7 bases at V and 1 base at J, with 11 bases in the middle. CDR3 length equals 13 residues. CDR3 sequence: CASTRGISYEQYF. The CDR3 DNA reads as TGTGCCAGCACCAGGGGAATTTCCTACGAGCAGTACTTC.